This T cell receptor beta chain was captured in a study of blood T cell repertoires in COVID-19. Background on the study: T cells, B-cell-depleted T cells, or PBMCs provided the cDNA or gDNA that served as material.

Data came from immunoSEQ multiplex PCR; TCRdb stores just in-frame clones and leaves some out. This sample has approximately 250,000 clones; 88% occur once, and the top ten carry around 0.92%. Losses at the gene ends were 7 bases for V and 7 bases for J; bases not matched to a gene: 16. Germline lookup yields CDR1 MDHEN and CDR2 SYDVKM. The length of the CDR3 is 15 residues. Participant reports of clinical history set cohort assignment. Sequencing was carried out using PBMCs or T cells enriched from blood (not recorded which). This TCR came from a woman under 40 who had recovered from COVID-19. V usage is TRBV28 and J usage is TRBJ2-7; 7 bases line up with TRBD2. DNA for the CDR3: TGTGCCAGCACCCGGGGAGGGGCACTGTCGGGGGAGCAGTACTTC. It is translated as CASTRGGALSGEQYF.